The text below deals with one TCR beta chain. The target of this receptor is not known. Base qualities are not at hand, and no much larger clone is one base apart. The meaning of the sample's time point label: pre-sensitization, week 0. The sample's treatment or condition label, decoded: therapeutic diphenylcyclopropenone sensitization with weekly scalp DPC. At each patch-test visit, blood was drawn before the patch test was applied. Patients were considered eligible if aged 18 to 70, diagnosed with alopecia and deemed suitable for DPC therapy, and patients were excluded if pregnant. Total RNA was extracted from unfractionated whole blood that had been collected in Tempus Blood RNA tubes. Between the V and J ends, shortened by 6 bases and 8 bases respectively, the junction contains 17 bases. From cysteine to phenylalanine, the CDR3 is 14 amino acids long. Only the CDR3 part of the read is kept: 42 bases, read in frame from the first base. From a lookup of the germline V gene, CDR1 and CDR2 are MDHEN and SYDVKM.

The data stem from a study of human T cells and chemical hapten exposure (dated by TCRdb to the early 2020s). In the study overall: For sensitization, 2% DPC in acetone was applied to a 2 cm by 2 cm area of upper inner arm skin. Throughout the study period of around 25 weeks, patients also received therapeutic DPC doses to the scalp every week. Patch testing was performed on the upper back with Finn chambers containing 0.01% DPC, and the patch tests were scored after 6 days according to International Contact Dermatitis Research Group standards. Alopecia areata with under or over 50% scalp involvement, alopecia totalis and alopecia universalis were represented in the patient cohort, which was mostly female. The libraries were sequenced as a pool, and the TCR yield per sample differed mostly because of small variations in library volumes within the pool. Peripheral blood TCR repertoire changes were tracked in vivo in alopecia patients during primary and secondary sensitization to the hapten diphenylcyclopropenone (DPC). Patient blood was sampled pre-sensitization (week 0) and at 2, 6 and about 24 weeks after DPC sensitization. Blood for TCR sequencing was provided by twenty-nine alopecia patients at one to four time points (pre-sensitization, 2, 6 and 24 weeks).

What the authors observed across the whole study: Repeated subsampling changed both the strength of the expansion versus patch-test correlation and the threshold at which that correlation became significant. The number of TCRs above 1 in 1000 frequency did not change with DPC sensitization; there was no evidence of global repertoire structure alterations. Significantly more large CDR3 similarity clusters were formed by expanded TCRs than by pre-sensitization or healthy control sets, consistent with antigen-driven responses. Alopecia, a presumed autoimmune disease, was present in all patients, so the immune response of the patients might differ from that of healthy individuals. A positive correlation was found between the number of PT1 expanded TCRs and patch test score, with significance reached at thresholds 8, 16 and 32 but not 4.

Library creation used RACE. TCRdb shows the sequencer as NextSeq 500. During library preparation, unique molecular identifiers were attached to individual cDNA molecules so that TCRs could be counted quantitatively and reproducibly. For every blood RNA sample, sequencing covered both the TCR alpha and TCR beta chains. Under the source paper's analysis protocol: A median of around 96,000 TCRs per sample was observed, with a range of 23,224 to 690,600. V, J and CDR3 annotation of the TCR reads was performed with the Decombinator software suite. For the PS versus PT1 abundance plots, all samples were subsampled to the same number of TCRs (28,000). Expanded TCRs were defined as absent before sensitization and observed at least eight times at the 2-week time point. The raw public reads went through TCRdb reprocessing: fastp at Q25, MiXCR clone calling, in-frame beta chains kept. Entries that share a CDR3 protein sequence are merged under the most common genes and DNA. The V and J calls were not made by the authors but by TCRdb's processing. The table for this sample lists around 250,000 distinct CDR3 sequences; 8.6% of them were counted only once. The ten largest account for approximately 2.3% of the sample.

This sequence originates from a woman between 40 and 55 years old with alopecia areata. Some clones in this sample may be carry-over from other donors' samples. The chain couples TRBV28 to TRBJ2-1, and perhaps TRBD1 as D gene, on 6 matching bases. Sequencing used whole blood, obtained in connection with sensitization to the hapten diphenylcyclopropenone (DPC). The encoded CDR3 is CASSHYYRVYEQFF. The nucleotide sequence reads TGTGCCAGCAGCCATTACTACAGGGTTTATGAGCAGTTCTTC.